A single sample gave rise to the 25 T cell receptor beta chains below, sequenced in a study of Graves' ophthalmopathy and Graves' hyperthyroidism. Beta-chain TCR CDR3 regions were amplified from RNA transcripts. After a first-round RT-PCR with HTBI primers, a second-round multiplex PCR was run. One entry per CDR3 protein results from TCRdb running MiXCR on the multiplex PCR reads. This table holds about 660,000 distinct CDR3 sequences, roughly 41% found once. The material sequenced was peripheral blood. The receptors shown here come from an adult man with Graves' ophthalmopathy.

A word on this clonotype: The conserved phenylalanine or tryptophan is not found at the CDR3 terminus, so this likely reflects a read error. The DNA is left out, because the CDR3 cannot be placed on it with certainty; the CDR3 is given as TCRdb lists it. The chain recombines TRBV7-2 with TRBJ1-2. Including both end residues, the CDR3 is 8 amino acids long. Germline V gene data show CDR1 as SGHTA and CDR2 as FQGNSA. CDR3 amino acids: CAINPGTS.

This clonotype showed up just a few times. This chain connects TRBV6-5 to TRBJ1-1; D call uncertain. Germline V lookup: CDR1 MNHEY, CDR2 SVGAGI. Trimming took 5 bases from V and 5 from J, leaving 12 bases between them. The CDR3 length is 13 residues. CDR3 DNA: TGTGCCAGCAGTGTACATACGGGGACTGAAGCTTTCTTT. It encodes CASSVHTGTEAFF.

This clonotype was counted ten times or more. The genes are TRBV19 and TRBJ1-2; a weak D match, TRBD1 (6 bases). V was cut by 9 bases and J by 7 bases, with 21 bases left in between. The CDR3 covers 14 residues. Germline V gene sequence: CDR1 LNHDA, CDR2 SQIVND (reference sequence). This chain's CDR3 is CASHRDSGAGGYTF. The CDR3 DNA sequence: TGTGCCAGCCACCGCGACTCAGGGGCAGGTGGCTACACCTTC.

A note on this clonotype: The junction differs from germline at one of its ends, possibly a read error. The chain couples TRBV12-3 or TRBV12-4 to TRBJ1-1; D is ambiguous. The CDR3 length is 14 residues. The CDR3 reads CASSGEQLNTEAFF. The CDR3 DNA reads as TGCGCCAGCAGCGGGGAACAGTTGAACACTGAAGCTTTCTTT.

In its sample, this clonotype was seen many times. Here the CDR3 reads CASSPGTSGTKGETQYF. The CDR3 nucleotides are TGTGCCAGCAGCCCCGGGACTAGCGGCACCAAGGGGGAGACCCAGTACTTC. The J gene is TRBJ2-5, the V gene TRBV7-9; TRBD2 matches 11 bases. The J segment lost 5 bases and the V segment lost 5 bases, leaving 13 bases of the junction unmatched. Germline values: CDR1 SEHNR, CDR2 FQNEAQ (reference sequence). The length of the CDR3 is 17 residues.

This clonotype was seen repeatedly, ten times or more. The chain is built from TRBV7-8 and TRBJ2-7; weak D call: TRBD2 (6 bases). Germline-derived CDR1 and CDR2 are SGHVS and FQNEAQ. V was pared by 5 bases and J by 3 bases, with 11 bases between. This CDR3 is 13 amino acids long. The CDR3 nucleotides read TGTGCCAGCAGCCCGGGACTTCACTACGAGCAGTACTTC. Translating it yields CASSPGLHYEQYF. The full variable domain, in which reference TRBV7-8 and TRBJ2-7 provide the parts outside the CDR3, is GAGVSQSPRYKVAKRGQDVALRCDPISGHVSLFWYQQALGQGPEFLTYFQNEAQLDKSGLPSDRFFAERPEGSVSTLKIQRTQQEDSAVYLCASSPGLHYEQYFGPGTRLTVT.

This clonotype occurred many times. This chain links TRBV7-2 with TRBJ2-5; TRBD2 matches at 12 bases. This CDR3 region has 16 residues. Losses at the gene ends were 8 bases for V and 4 bases for J; bases not matched to a gene: 11. The V gene's germline CDR1 is SGHTA and CDR2 FQGNSA. As DNA, the CDR3 is TGTGCCAGCTCCTCCTCTAGCGGGGGGGCCGGAGAGACCCAGTACTTC. Its protein is CASSSSSGGAGETQYF.

This chain joins TRBV7-9 and TRBJ1-1, with 10 bases aligning to TRBD1. The J segment lost 4 bases and the V segment lost 3 bases, leaving 14 bases of the junction unmatched. CDR3 size: 18 residues. Germline V gives CDR1 SEHNR, CDR2 FQNEAQ (reference sequence). CDR3 protein: CASSFTPGQGIGFTEAFF. CDR3 coding DNA: TGTGCCAGCAGCTTCACACCGGGACAGGGGATAGGGTTCACTGAAGCTTTCTTT.

This clonotype turned up a few times. The chain couples TRBV6-2 or TRBV6-3 to TRBJ1-6; D perhaps matches TRBD1 (5 bases). The CDR3 has 15 amino acids. V was shortened by 5 bases and J by 7 bases, with 15 bases between the two germline ends. Germline CDR1 and CDR2: MNHEY and SVGEGT. The CDR3 reads CASSLMGRGNSPLHF. CDR3 nucleotide sequence: TGTGCCAGCAGTCTCATGGGACGGGGAAATTCACCCCTCCACTTT.

This clonotype was counted only a few times. The chain is built from TRBV19 and TRBJ1-5; 9 bases are shared with TRBD1. V lost 9 bases to trimming and J lost 3 bases; unmatched junction nucleotides: 6. CDR1 LNHDA and CDR2 SQIVND come from the germline V gene (reference sequence). The CDR3 totals 14 residues. The CDR3 DNA reads TGTGCCAGCTCACCACAGGGGGCCAATCAGCCCCAGCATTTT. It yields the protein CASSPQGANQPQHF.

The chain uses TRBV7-2 and TRBJ1-5; D may be TRBD1 (6 bases). CDR1 and CDR2 (germline): SGHTA, FQGNSA. The V end lost 5 bases, the J end lost 0 bases, and 20 bases lay between the germline ends. CDR3 length: 18 amino acids. This CDR3 reads CASSPTGRPLISNQPQHF. CDR3 coding DNA: TGTGCCAGCAGCCCCACAGGGAGGCCCCTAATTAGCAATCAGCCCCAGCATTTT.

This clonotype has a single count. The chain couples TRBV7-8 to TRBJ1-5; D gene ambiguous. The CDR3 contains 13 residues. Germline V gives CDR1 SGHVS, CDR2 FQNEAQ. The germline V and J ends were trimmed by 0 bases and 11 bases, with 11 bases remaining between them. The CDR3 DNA follows: TGTGCCAGCAGCTTAGCCATACCCGGGACCCAGCATTTT. This encodes CASSLAIPGTQHF.

Concerning this clonotype: The junction and the germline gene differ at one end; a read error may be behind it. This sequence joins TRBV10-2 and TRBJ2-7, with no clear D. The CDR3 consists of 11 residues. Germline loops: CDR1 WSHSY, CDR2 SAAADI. The CDR3 loop reads CASSEVYGQCF. The CDR3 DNA reads as TGCGCCAGCAGTGAGGTGTACGGGCAGTGCTTC.

This clonotype was picked up a small number of times. V is TRBV13 and J is TRBJ1-1; D might be TRBD1 (5 bases). The CDR3 spans 15 residues. V was pared by 3 bases and J by 0 bases, with 11 bases between. Germline V gives CDR1 PRHDT, CDR2 FYEKMQ (reference sequence). The CDR3 region has the DNA TGTGCCAGCAGCTTTAGTGGGGGTATGAACACTGAAGCTTTCTTT. This translates into CASSFSGGMNTEAFF.

Here the CDR3 reads CARLAGAYEQYF. CDR3 coding DNA: TGTGCCCGACTAGCGGGAGCATACGAGCAGTACTTC. The rearrangement links TRBV2 to TRBJ2-7, with 12 bases lining up with TRBD2. After removal of 11 bases from V and 4 bases from J, the junction contained 3 bases not matched to a gene. Germline loops: CDR1 SNHLY, CDR2 FYNNEI. This CDR3 comprises 12 residues.

V is TRBV6-1 and J is TRBJ1-5; TRBD1 agrees at 9 bases. Trimming cost V 4 bases and J 7 bases; bases outside gene matches: 14. The CDR3 has 17 amino acids. From germline, CDR1 is MNHNS and CDR2 SASEGT. CDR3 bases: TGTGCCAGCAGTGGATCATTTGCGGGACAGGGACGACAGCCCCAGCATTTT. Protein product: CASSGSFAGQGRQPQHF.

The chain combines TRBV20-1 with TRBJ2-5, with 7 nucleotides matching TRBD1. V gave up 6 bases and J gave up 4 bases; unmatched junction bases: 8. This CDR3 region has 13 residues. Germline lookup yields CDR1 DFQATT and CDR2 SNEGSKA (reference sequence). The CDR3 DNA sequence: TGCAGTGCCGGACAGGTTGGGGCAGAGACCCAGTACTTC. Its translation is CSAGQVGAETQYF.

The table lists this clonotype with a count of one. V and J are TRBV25-1 and TRBJ1-4, with D unclear. The CDR3 length is 15 residues. Per the germline V gene, CDR1 is MGHDK and CDR2 is SYGVNS. V was cut by 3 bases and J by 3 bases, with 11 bases left in between. The DNA for the CDR3 is TGTGCCAGCAGTGACCAAGACGGAGCTAATGAAAAACTGTTTTTT. Protein: CASSDQDGANEKLFF. The variable domain in full, with the rest retrieved from reference TRBV25-1 and TRBJ1-4, is EADIYQTPRYLVIGTGKKITLECSQTMGHDKMYWYQQDPGMELHLIHYSYGVNSTEKGDLSSESTVSRIRTEHFPLTLESARPSHTSQYLCASSDQDGANEKLFFGSGTQLSVL.

With regard to this clonotype: At one of its ends the junction is not consistent with the germline gene, which may arise from a read error. CDR3 protein: CASSLGGAGRYTF. Written as DNA, the CDR3 is TGTGCTAGCAGCTTAGGGGGCGCCGGTCGCTACACCTTC. The V call is TRBV7-9, the J call TRBJ1-2; 7 nucleotides match TRBD1. Germline V lookup: CDR1 SEHNR, CDR2 FQNEAQ (reference sequence). CDR3 size: 13 residues.

This rearrangement joins TRBV25-1 to TRBJ1-2, with D possibly TRBD1 on 6 matching bases. The CDR3 consists of 14 residues. Trimming stripped 1 base from V and 4 bases from J, with 10 bases between. CDR1 is MGHDK, CDR2 SYGVNS, per germline. CDR3 sequence: CASSELRGGYGYTF. CDR3 nucleotides: TGTGCCAGCAGTGAATTAAGGGGGGGCTATGGCTACACCTTC.

This clonotype showed up many times. At one end the junction does not follow the germline gene, possibly because of a read error. The chain recombines TRBV10-3 with TRBJ1-6; the D is unclear. Looked up from germline, CDR1 is ENHRY and CDR2 is SYGVKD. The CDR3 has 14 amino acids. The CDR3 nucleotides are TGTGCCAGCAGTCCCCCCGAGTTCCGCTCACCCCTCCACTTT. This sequence encodes CASSPPEFRSPLHF.

This chain joins TRBV10-3 and TRBJ1-6; 7 nucleotides line up with TRBD1. V gave up 10 bases and J gave up 3 bases; unmatched junction bases: 9. The CDR3 totals 15 residues. Germline loops: CDR1 ENHRY, CDR2 SYGVKD. Here the CDR3 reads CASRGDSHYNSPLHF. The CDR3, as DNA: TGTGCCAGCAGGGGGGACAGCCACTATAATTCACCCCTCCACTTT.

This clonotype was seen ten or more times. The chain couples TRBV5-1 to TRBJ2-7; D may be TRBD2 (6 bases). Trimming removed 0 bases at V and 3 bases at J, with 13 bases between. The CDR3 has 15 amino acids. Germline V gene data show CDR1 as SGHRS and CDR2 as YFSETQ. The DNA for the CDR3 is TGCGCCAGCAGCTTGGCCCCAACTAGCTTCTACGAGCAGTACTTC. Translated, it gives CASSLAPTSFYEQYF.

This clonotype has a single count. The junction differs from germline at one of its ends, possibly a read error. CDR3 sequence: CASSLLTSGPYYGQYF. CDR3 nucleotides: TGTGCCAGCAGCTTATTGACTAGCGGGCCCTACTACGGGCAGTACTTC. V usage is TRBV7-2 and J usage is TRBJ2-7; 10 nucleotides agree with TRBD2. The CDR3 length is 16 residues. From germline, CDR1 is SGHTA and CDR2 FQGNSA.

As to this clonotype: The junction departs from germline at one end; a sequencing error may be responsible. This rearrangement joins TRBV25-1 to TRBJ1-6, with D tentatively TRBD1 (5 bases). CDR1 is MGHDK, CDR2 SYGVNS, per germline. The CDR3 loop spans 18 amino acids. In DNA, the CDR3 is TGTGCCAGCAGCCGCCGGGTTGGGGCGAGCTCCTATAATTCACCCCCCCACTTT. As protein: CASSRRVGASSYNSPPHF.